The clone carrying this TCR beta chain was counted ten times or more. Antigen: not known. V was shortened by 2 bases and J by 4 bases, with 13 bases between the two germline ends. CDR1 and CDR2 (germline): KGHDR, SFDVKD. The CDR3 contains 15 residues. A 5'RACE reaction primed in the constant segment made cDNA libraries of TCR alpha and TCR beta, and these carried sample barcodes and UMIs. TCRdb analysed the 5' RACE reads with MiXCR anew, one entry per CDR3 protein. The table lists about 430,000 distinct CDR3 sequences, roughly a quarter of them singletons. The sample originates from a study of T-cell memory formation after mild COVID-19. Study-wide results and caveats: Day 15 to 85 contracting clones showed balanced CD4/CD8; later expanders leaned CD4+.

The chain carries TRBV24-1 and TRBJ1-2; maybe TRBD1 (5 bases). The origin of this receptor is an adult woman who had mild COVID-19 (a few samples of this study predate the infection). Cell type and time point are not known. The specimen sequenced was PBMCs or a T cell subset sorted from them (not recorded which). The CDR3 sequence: CATSDSGTERYGYTF. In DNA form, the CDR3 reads TGTGCCACCAGTGATTCCGGGACCGAGCGCTATGGCTACACCTTC.